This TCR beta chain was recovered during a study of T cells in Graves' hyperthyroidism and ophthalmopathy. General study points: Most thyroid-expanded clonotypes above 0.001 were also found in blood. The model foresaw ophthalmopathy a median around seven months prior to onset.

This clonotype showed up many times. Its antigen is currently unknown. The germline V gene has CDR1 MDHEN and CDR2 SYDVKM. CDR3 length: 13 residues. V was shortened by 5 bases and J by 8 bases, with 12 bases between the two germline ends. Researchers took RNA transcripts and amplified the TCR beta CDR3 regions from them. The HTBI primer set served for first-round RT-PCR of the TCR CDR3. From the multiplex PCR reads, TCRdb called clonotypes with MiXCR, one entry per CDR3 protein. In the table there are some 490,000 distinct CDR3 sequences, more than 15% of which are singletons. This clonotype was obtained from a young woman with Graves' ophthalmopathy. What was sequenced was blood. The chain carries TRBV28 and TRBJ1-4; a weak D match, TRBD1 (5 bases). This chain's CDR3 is CASSVTGREKLFF. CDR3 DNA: TGTGCCAGCAGTGTAACGGGACGAGAAAAACTGTTTTTT.